One sample yielded the 11 T cell receptor beta chains listed below, sequenced in a study of vaccination and CD4 T cells after COVID-19 (dated by TCRdb to between 2022 and 2023). No antigen has been assigned to these receptors. The meaning of the sample's treatment or condition label: roughly 10-day PBMC culture with coronavirus spike peptide pools or control peptides (ViraFEST assay). The library was built by means of PCR. Sequenced on an Illumina iSeq 100. At the Johns Hopkins FTIC core, DNA from the cultured CD4+ T cells underwent TCR sequencing with the Oncomine TCR Beta short-read assay. The public reads were reanalyzed by TCRdb: fastp trimming at Q25, MiXCR alignment, in-frame beta chains only. Under each unique CDR3 protein, matching rows form one entry showing the most common genes and DNA. The sample data list 25,000 to 30,000 distinct CDR3 sequences, and roughly 50% of these were observed just once. The ten largest clones add up to 25% to 30% of the sample.

The source material was CD4+ T cells from blood, cultured in vitro, sampled before SARS-CoV-2 vaccination. These receptors were taken from a human donor who received a COVID-19 vaccine.

This chain connects TRBV20-1 to TRBJ2-1, with 13 bases lining up with TRBD2. Trimming took 6 bases from V and 0 from J; bases not matched to a gene: 5. CDR3 size: 16 residues. Germline V gene sequence: CDR1 DFQATT, CDR2 SNEGSKA (reference sequence). The CDR3 spells CSAPGTSGVSYNEQFF. The CDR3 DNA reads TGCAGTGCGCCCGGGACTAGCGGGGTCTCCTACAATGAGCAGTTCTTC.

This chain uses TRBV6-5 with TRBJ2-5, with D possibly called TRBD1 or TRBD2 (5 bases each). Trimming removed 2 bases at V and 2 bases at J, with 9 bases between. The germline gives CDR1 MNHEY, CDR2 SVGAGI. This CDR3 contains 14 residues. The CDR3 loop reads CASSYGGVQETQYF. Written as DNA, the CDR3 is TGTGCCAGCAGTTACGGGGGAGTACAAGAGACCCAGTACTTC.

This clonotype was detected only a few times. The rearrangement links TRBV7-8 to TRBJ1-4; D not resolved. This CDR3 has 14 amino acids. In germline, CDR1 is SGHVS, CDR2 FQNEAQ. V was pared by 2 bases and J by 6 bases, with 10 bases between. The CDR3 sequence is CASSLKGQDEKLFF. DNA for the CDR3: TGTGCCAGCAGCTTAAAGGGTCAGGATGAAAAACTGTTTTTT.

V and J are TRBV10-3 and TRBJ1-5, with 9 bases aligning to TRBD1. Looked up from germline, CDR1 is ENHRY and CDR2 is SYGVKD. The CDR3 length is 14 residues. V shed 5 bases, J shed 9 bases, and the junction held 8 bases outside the gene matches. Here the CDR3 reads CAISPGQGGSPQHF. The CDR3 bases are TGTGCCATCAGTCCGGGACAGGGAGGATCGCCCCAGCATTTT.

CDR3 in amino acids: CASSNRGSFGNTIYF. The CDR3 DNA follows: TGTGCCAGCAGTAACAGGGGATCCTTCGGAAACACCATATATTTT. The rearrangement uses TRBV25-1 and TRBJ1-3, with 7 bases fitting TRBD1. CDR3 length: 15 amino acids. The germline V gene has CDR1 MGHDK and CDR2 SYGVNS. V lost 5 bases and J lost 4; bases outside the gene matches: 8.

This clonotype was picked up a small number of times. J is TRBJ1-5 and V is TRBV20-1; a possible D gene is TRBD1 (5 bases). The CDR3 spans 13 residues. Trimming removed 3 bases at V and 1 base at J, with 7 bases between. Germline CDR1 DFQATT, CDR2 SNEGSKA (reference sequence). The CDR3 nucleotides read TGCAGTGCTAGGAGACAGAGCAATCAGCCCCAGCATTTT. It codes for CSARRQSNQPQHF.

The genes are TRBV10-1 and TRBJ2-7, with 9 bases identical to TRBD2. The CDR3 spans 15 residues. The V segment lost 5 bases and the J segment 0 bases; nucleotides outside the gene matches: 5. Germline V gene sequence: CDR1 WNHNN, CDR2 SYGVQD (reference sequence). The CDR3 reads CASSPERGASYEQYF. CDR3 coding DNA: TGCGCCAGCAGTCCCGAGCGGGGGGCCTCCTACGAGCAGTACTTC.

This clonotype occurred once. The gene calls are TRBV7-2 and TRBJ2-1; TRBD2 agrees at 12 bases. V lost 0 bases and J lost 15; bases outside the gene matches: 9. Germline CDR1 SGHTA, CDR2 FQGNSA. This CDR3 comprises 15 residues. The CDR3 DNA follows: TGTGCCAGCAGCTTAGCCCCCGGACTAGCGGGGCAGTGGTTCTTC. Its translation: CASSLAPGLAGQWFF.

The rearrangement uses TRBV29-1 and TRBJ2-7; TRBD1 aligns across 10 bases. The CDR3 has 13 amino acids. The V gene's germline CDR1 is SQVTM and CDR2 ANQGSEA. The ends lost 4 bases at V and 8 bases at J; junction bases unmatched: 8. The CDR3 here is CSVVDRGIPQQYF. CDR3 nucleotides: TGCAGCGTTGTGGACAGGGGGATCCCCCAGCAGTACTTC.

There are a few counts of this clonotype. This rearrangement joins TRBV19 to TRBJ1-2; 11 nucleotides align to TRBD1. The CDR3 loop spans 15 amino acids. J lost 8 bases, V lost 4 bases, and 9 bases had no gene match. The germline CDR1 and CDR2 sequences are LNHDA and SQIVND (reference sequence). The CDR3 reads CASSTHGQGAVGYTF. The CDR3 DNA reads as TGTGCCAGTAGTACCCACGGACAGGGGGCGGTCGGCTACACCTTC.

The rearrangement links TRBV20-1 to TRBJ1-2; the match to TRBD1 covers 7 bases. V lost 6 bases and J lost 8; bases outside the gene matches: 15. Germline V gene lookup returns CDR1 DFQATT and CDR2 SNEGSKA (reference sequence). The CDR3 loop spans 14 amino acids. The CDR3: CSARGDSRFGGYTF. In nucleotides, the CDR3 is TGCAGTGCCAGGGGGGACAGCCGATTTGGGGGCTACACCTTC.